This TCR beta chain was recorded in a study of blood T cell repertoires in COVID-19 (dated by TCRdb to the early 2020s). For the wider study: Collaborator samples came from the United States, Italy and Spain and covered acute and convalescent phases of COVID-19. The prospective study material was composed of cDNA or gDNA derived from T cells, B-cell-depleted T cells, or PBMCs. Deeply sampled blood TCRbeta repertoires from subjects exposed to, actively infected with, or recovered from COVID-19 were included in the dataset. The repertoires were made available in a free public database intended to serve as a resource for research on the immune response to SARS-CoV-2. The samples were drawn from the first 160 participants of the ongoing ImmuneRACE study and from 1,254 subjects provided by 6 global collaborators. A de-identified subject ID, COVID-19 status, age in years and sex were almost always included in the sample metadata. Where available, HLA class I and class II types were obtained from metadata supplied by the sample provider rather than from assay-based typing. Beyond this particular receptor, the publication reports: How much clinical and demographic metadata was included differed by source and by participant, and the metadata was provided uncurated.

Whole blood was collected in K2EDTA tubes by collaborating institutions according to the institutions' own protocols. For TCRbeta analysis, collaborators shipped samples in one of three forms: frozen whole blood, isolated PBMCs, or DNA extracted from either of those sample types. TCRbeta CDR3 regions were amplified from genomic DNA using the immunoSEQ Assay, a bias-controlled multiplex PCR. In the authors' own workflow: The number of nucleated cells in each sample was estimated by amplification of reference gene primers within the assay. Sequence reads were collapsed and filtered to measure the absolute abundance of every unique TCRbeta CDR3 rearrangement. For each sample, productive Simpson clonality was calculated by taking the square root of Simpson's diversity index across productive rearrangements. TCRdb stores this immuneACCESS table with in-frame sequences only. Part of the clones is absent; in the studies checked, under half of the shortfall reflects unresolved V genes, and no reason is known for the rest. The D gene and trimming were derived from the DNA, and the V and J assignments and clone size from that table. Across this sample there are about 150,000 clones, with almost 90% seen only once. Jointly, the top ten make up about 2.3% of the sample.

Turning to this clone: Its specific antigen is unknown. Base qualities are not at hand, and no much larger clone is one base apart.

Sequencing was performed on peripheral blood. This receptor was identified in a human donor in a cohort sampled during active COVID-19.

The nucleotides are TGTGCCACCAGTGACAGGGCAAATCAGCCCCAGCATTTT. It codes for CATSDRANQPQHF. The chain is made from TRBV24-1 and TRBJ1-5, and TRBD1 may be the D gene, going by 5 matching bases. The CDR3 measures 13 amino acids from cysteine to phenylalanine. The CDR3 DNA has 39 bases and is translated from base 1. V was cut back by 4 bases and J by 4 bases, leaving a gap of 7 bases between them. Reading the germline V gene gives CDR1 KGHDR and CDR2 SFDVKD.